A single sample gave rise to the 27 T cell receptor beta chains below, sequenced in a study of response to subunit inactivated influenza vaccine. A single record per CDR3 protein comes from TCRdb applying MiXCR to the RT-PCR reads. The data show about 650,000 distinct CDR3 sequences, with more than 15% seen just once and approximately 10% held by the top ten. Material: PBMCs from blood, obtained 11 to 12 days after vaccination. Receptors originate from a man in his fifties or sixties who received an inactivated influenza vaccine.

This clonotype has more than one count but fewer than ten. This chain links TRBV11-3 with TRBJ2-5; the match to TRBD2 covers 8 bases. Germline values: CDR1 SGHNT, CDR2 YENEEA. The CDR3 has 15 amino acids. The V gene end was trimmed by 8 bases and the J gene end by 0 bases; junction bases not matched to a gene: 8. This CDR3 is CASSPGGLYQETQYF. The CDR3 bases are TGTGCCAGCTCCCCGGGAGGGTTGTACCAAGAGACCCAGTACTTC.

The genes are TRBV15 and TRBJ1-1; maybe TRBD1 (5 bases). Germline V lookup: CDR1 LNHNV, CDR2 YYDKDF (reference sequence). With 0 bases removed from V and 2 bases from J, the gap between germline ends came to 13 bases. This CDR3 region has 16 residues. CDR3 protein: CATSREGGEANTEAFF. The CDR3 DNA sequence: TGTGCCACCAGCAGAGAAGGAGGGGAGGCTAACACTGAAGCTTTCTTT.

This clonotype has more than one count but fewer than ten. The CDR3 sequence: CASSQEGVLAGGLAYEQYF. As DNA, the CDR3 is TGTGCCAGCAGCCAAGAAGGGGTACTAGCGGGAGGCCTGGCCTACGAGCAGTACTTC. The chain uses TRBV14 and TRBJ2-7; 12 nucleotides align to TRBD2. This CDR3 contains 19 residues. V lost 0 bases to trimming and J lost 2 bases; unmatched junction nucleotides: 11. Germline V gives CDR1 SGHDN, CDR2 FVKESK.

The V and J genes are TRBV30 and TRBJ2-3; D gene ambiguous. The germline CDR1 and CDR2 sequences are GTSNPN and SVGIG (reference sequence). V lost 4 bases, J lost 0 bases, and 11 bases lay in between. The length of the CDR3 is 14 residues. DNA of the CDR3: TGTGCCTGGAAACGAGCGTCAAGCACAGATACGCAGTATTTT. Protein: CAWKRASSTDTQYF.

In its sample, this clonotype was seen many times. The chain combines TRBV18 with TRBJ2-2, with no clear D. The CDR3 sequence is 14 residues long. Germline V lookup: CDR1 KGHSH, CDR2 LQKENI. V lost 4 bases, J lost 5 bases, and 11 bases lay in between. The DNA of the CDR3 is TGTGCCAGCTCACAGGAACGGCAGACCGGGGAGCTGTTTTTT. Protein product: CASSQERQTGELFF.

The V and J genes are TRBV24-1 and TRBJ1-5; no reliable D call. Germline V gives CDR1 KGHDR, CDR2 SFDVKD. Trimming pared 2 bases from V and 5 bases from J, leaving 3 bases between. The CDR3 loop spans 12 amino acids. CDR3: CATSDSDQPQHF. CDR3 DNA sequence: TGTGCCACCAGTGATTCAGATCAGCCCCAGCATTTT.

This chain connects TRBV12-3 or TRBV12-4 to TRBJ2-2; TRBD1 matches at 9 bases. V was pared by 3 bases and J by 1 base, with 6 bases of the junction left unmatched. The CDR3 spans 17 residues. CDR3: CASSFTGGGWNTGELFF. The CDR3 DNA follows: TGTGCCAGCAGTTTCACAGGGGGCGGGTGGAACACCGGGGAGCTGTTTTTT.

This clonotype was seen repeatedly, ten times or more. The chain uses TRBV28 and TRBJ2-1; no definite D call. In germline, CDR1 is MDHEN, CDR2 SYDVKM. This CDR3 region has 14 residues. Trimming left V 5 bases short and J 7 bases short, with 15 bases between. CDR3 sequence reads: CASSAGFERNEQFF. Here the CDR3 DNA reads TGTGCCAGCAGTGCTGGATTCGAGAGGAATGAGCAGTTCTTC. The full variable domain, with the rest looked up from reference TRBV28 and TRBJ2-1, is DVKVTQSSRYLVKRTGEKVFLECVQDMDHENMFWYRQDPGLGLRLIYFSYDVKMKEKGDIPEGYSVSREKKERFSLILESASTNQTSMYLCASSAGFERNEQFFGPGTRLTVL.

As to this clonotype: A much larger clone lies one base from this, so it may be a read error. The chain couples TRBV28 to TRBJ1-2, with D uncertain. V lost 5 bases and J lost 4, with 20 bases in between. CDR1 and CDR2 (germline): MDHEN, SYDVKM. The CDR3 runs 16 residues. The CDR3 spells CASSPLPRANIYGYTF. The CDR3 nucleotides read TGTGCCAGCAGTCCTTTACCTAGGGCGAACATCTATGGCTACACCTTC.

The V gene is TRBV12-3 or TRBV12-4, the J gene TRBJ2-3, with D perhaps matching TRBD2 (6 bases). V was shortened by 2 bases and J by 2 bases, with 14 bases between the two germline ends. The CDR3 is made up of 16 amino acids. The CDR3 nucleotides read TGTGCCAGCAGTTTATTGGCGGGACGAACCACAGATACGCAGTATTTT. Its protein product is CASSLLAGRTTDTQYF.

The chain uses TRBV2 and TRBJ1-5; 8 positions agree with TRBD1. The CDR3 covers 14 residues. V lost 5 bases to trimming and J lost 6 bases; unmatched junction nucleotides: 6. Germline V CDR1 and CDR2: SNHLY, FYNNEI. CDR3 bases: TGTGCCAGCAGTCCGGACAGGGACTCTCAGCCCCAGCATTTT. Its translation is CASSPDRDSQPQHF.

The chain uses TRBV20-1 and TRBJ2-1; possibly TRBD2 for D (7 bases). This CDR3 contains 14 residues. Between the trimmed V and J ends, which lost 4 bases and 7 bases, there was a span of 17 bases. CDR1 and CDR2 from the germline V gene are DFQATT and SNEGSKA (reference sequence). CDR3 coding DNA: TGCAGTGCTACCTCGGGGAGGGGGAGGAATGAGCAGTTCTTC. Protein: CSATSGRGRNEQFF.

The sample holds a few counts of this clonotype. V gene TRBV7-8 combines with J gene TRBJ1-2, with D perhaps TRBD1 (5 bases). The CDR3 sequence is 15 residues long. Germline-derived CDR1 and CDR2 are SGHVS and FQNEAQ. Trimming left V 1 base short and J 4 bases short, with 13 bases between. The CDR3 region has the DNA TGTGCCAGCAGCTTAGAGTTGGGGGGGGGCTATGGCTACACCTTC. The encoded protein is CASSLELGGGYGYTF.

The V gene is TRBV7-8, the J gene TRBJ1-3, with D unresolved. Germline assignment: CDR1 SGHVS and CDR2 FQNEAQ. V was pared by 3 bases and J by 3 bases, with 6 bases between. CDR3 length equals 13 residues. The CDR3 region is CASSLLNGNTIYF. The CDR3 bases are TGTGCCAGCAGCTTGCTTAATGGAAACACCATATATTTT.

This clonotype was counted between two and nine times. The V and J genes are TRBV5-1 and TRBJ2-1, with TRBD2 identical over 12 bases. The CDR3 is 18 amino acids. Germline V gene data show CDR1 as SGHRS and CDR2 as YFSETQ. The ends lost 4 bases at V and 0 bases at J; junction bases unmatched: 8. Here the CDR3 reads CASSVLAGGPSSYNEQFF. The CDR3 DNA reads as TGCGCCAGCAGCGTACTAGCGGGAGGCCCTAGCTCCTACAATGAGCAGTTCTTC. The entire variable domain, with the rest obtained from reference TRBV5-1 and TRBJ2-1, is as follows: KAGVTQTPRYLIKTRGQQVTLSCSPISGHRSVSWYQQTPGQGLQFLFEYFSETQRNKGNFPGRFSGRQFSNSRSEMNVSTLELGDSALYLCASSVLAGGPSSYNEQFFGPGTRLTVL.

This clonotype was picked up many times. CDR3 sequence (DNA): TGTGCCAGCAGCTTGACGGTTGGGGTCTATGGCTACACCTTC. It encodes CASSLTVGVYGYTF. V usage is TRBV5-6 and J usage is TRBJ1-2; D unclear. Trimming shortened V by 1 base and J by 4 bases, and 11 bases separated the two germline ends. The CDR3 length is 14 residues. The germline CDR1 and CDR2 sequences are SGHDT and YYEEEE.

The chain has TRBV15 and TRBJ2-7, with 8 bases lining up with TRBD1. Losses at the gene ends were 0 bases for V and 5 bases for J; bases not matched to a gene: 6. Per the germline V gene, CDR1 is LNHNV and CDR2 is YYDKDF (reference sequence). The CDR3 has 15 residues. In nucleotides, the CDR3 is TGTGCCACCAGCAGAGATAGGGACAGGTTAGACGAGCAGTACTTC. This translates into CATSRDRDRLDEQYF.

This clonotype was seen at least ten times. The chain has TRBV20-1 and TRBJ2-2; D is unresolved. Germline-derived CDR1 and CDR2 are DFQATT and SNEGSKA (reference sequence). The CDR3 is 14 amino acids. V was shortened by 3 bases and J by 5 bases, with 13 bases between the two germline ends. The CDR3 loop is CSASRIVETGELFF. The CDR3 DNA is TGCAGTGCTAGTAGAATAGTAGAGACCGGGGAGCTGTTTTTT.

The chain links TRBV7-2 to TRBJ2-7; 9 bases agree with TRBD2. Germline CDR1 reads SGHTA; CDR2 reads FQGNSA. V was clipped by 5 bases and J by 3 bases; unmatched bases: 8. The CDR3 is 15 amino acids. CDR3 loop: CASSKSASGVYEQYF. Here the CDR3 DNA reads TGTGCCAGCAGCAAGTCTGCTAGCGGGGTCTACGAGCAGTACTTC.

The rearrangement joins TRBV20-1 to TRBJ2-1; D may be TRBD1 or TRBD2 (5 bases each). V dropped 0 bases and J dropped 2 bases, with 11 bases sitting between them. There are 15 residues in the CDR3. Germline CDR1 is DFQATT and CDR2 is SNEGSKA (reference sequence). The CDR3 sequence is CSARDEGSAYNEQFF. CDR3 nucleotide sequence: TGCAGTGCTAGAGATGAGGGGAGTGCCTACAATGAGCAGTTCTTC.

This clonotype has just a few counts. The V gene is TRBV29-1, the J gene TRBJ2-5; 8 bases align to TRBD2. This CDR3 comprises 16 residues. Trimming at V came to 1 base and at J to 3 bases, leaving 10 bases not matched to a gene. CDR1 and CDR2 from the germline V gene are SQVTM and ANQGSEA. The CDR3 loop is CSVEGRGALKKETQYF. The CDR3 nucleotides are TGCAGCGTTGAAGGGCGGGGGGCACTAAAGAAAGAGACCCAGTACTTC.

The chain uses TRBV7-9 and TRBJ1-4, with 9 bases aligning to TRBD1. The trim removed 6 bases at V and 8 bases at J, leaving 10 bases unmatched. Germline lookup yields CDR1 SEHNR and CDR2 FQNEAQ (reference sequence). CDR3 length equals 15 residues. The CDR3 DNA reads as TGTGCCAGCAGATCCGGGACAGGGTCGCGCGAAAAACTGTTTTTT. Its protein product is CASRSGTGSREKLFF. Using reference TRBV7-9 and TRBJ1-4 for the parts outside the CDR3, the full variable domain is DTGVSQNPRHKITKRGQNVTFRCDPISEHNRLYWYRQTLGQGPEFLTYFQNEAQLEKSRLLSDRFSAERPKGSFSTLEIQRTEQGDSAMYLCASRSGTGSREKLFFGSGTQLSVL.

The genes are TRBV20-1 and TRBJ2-1; TRBD1 agrees at 9 bases. Germline lookup yields CDR1 DFQATT and CDR2 SNEGSKA (reference sequence). V dropped 6 bases and J dropped 3; count of bases not matched to a gene: 15. This CDR3 is built from 17 residues. The CDR3 bases are TGCAGTGCCGATCCCTCAAGCTGGGACAGGGACTACAATGAGCAGTTCTTC. Translated: CSADPSSWDRDYNEQFF.

This chain connects TRBV10-3 to TRBJ2-3; 9 bases are a match to TRBD1. V lost 4 bases and J lost 3; bases outside the gene matches: 5. The CDR3 is made up of 15 amino acids. In germline, CDR1 is ENHRY, CDR2 SYGVKD. CDR3: CAISASQGATDTQYF. The CDR3 bases are TGTGCCATCAGTGCATCACAGGGGGCAACAGATACGCAGTATTTT.

This clonotype was counted only a few times. The J gene is TRBJ2-2, the V gene TRBV6-2 or TRBV6-3; D unresolved. CDR1 MNHEY and CDR2 SVGEGT come from the germline V gene. The CDR3 extends over 12 amino acids. The V gene lost 3 bases and the J gene lost 5 bases, with 4 bases spanning the gap. The CDR3 DNA reads TGTGCCAGCAGTTATTTGACCGGGGAGCTGTTTTTT. Protein: CASSYLTGELFF.

V and J are TRBV4-1 and TRBJ2-5; TRBD1 agrees at 7 bases. The CDR3 is 16 residues long. The germline CDR1 and CDR2 sequences are MGHRA and YSYEKL. J lost 4 bases, V lost 2 bases, and 10 bases had no gene match. Here the CDR3 DNA reads TGCGCCAGCAGCCAAACGACAGGGTTCCGGGGAGAGACCCAGTACTTC. Amino acid sequence: CASSQTTGFRGETQYF.

The chain employs TRBV20-1 and TRBJ2-5, with 8 bases that match TRBD1. The CDR3 spans 14 residues. Germline V CDR1 and CDR2: DFQATT, SNEGSKA (reference sequence). Trimming took 3 bases from V and 4 from J; bases not matched to a gene: 7. CDR3 DNA: TGCAGTGCTAGCCTAGTCAGGGGGCCAGAGACCCAGTACTTC. It codes for CSASLVRGPETQYF.